This is a list of T cell receptor beta chains from one sample in a study of blood T cell repertoires in COVID-19. Assay: immunoSEQ multiplex PCR; the TCRdb copy retains only in-frame clones and omits some. This table holds 80,000 to 130,000 clones, about 86% found once. Input material: PBMCs or T cells enriched from blood (not recorded which). The receptors were sampled from a woman aged 45-65 years who had recovered from COVID-19. Each CDR3 is given with its conserved first and last residue. D genes are given only for firm matches. A row's size may be missing; if present it is once, few, many or a size class.

TRBV5-6	TRBJ2-7	14	NA	NA	CASSFWTASYEQYF	TGTGCCAGCAGCTTTTGGACAGCCTCCTACGAGCAGTACTTC
TRBV19	TRBJ2-1	17	NA	NA	CASSIEVMRGFYNEQFF	TGTGCCAGTAGTATAGAAGTGATGAGGGGGTTTTACAATGAGCAGTTCTTC
TRBV6-2/TRBV6-3	TRBJ2-3	15	TRBD2	once	CASSRTSGMVDTQYF	TGTGCCAGCAGTCGGACTAGCGGGATGGTAGATACGCAGTATTTT
TRBV6-5	TRBJ1-5	13	NA	NA	CASSPGGNQPQHF	TGTGCCAGCAGTCCAGGGGGCAATCAGCCCCAGCATTTT
TRBV9	TRBJ2-1	16	NA	NA	CASSVGETRGNNEQFF	TGTGCCAGCAGCGTAGGTGAGACTAGGGGAAACAATGAGCAGTTCTTC
TRBV27	TRBJ2-7	17	TRBD1	NA	CASSYSPRQGPAAEQYF	TGTGCCAGCAGTTACTCCCCGAGACAGGGGCCCGCCGCCGAGCAGTACTTC
TRBV4-1	TRBJ2-3	17	TRBD2	once	CASSRVLAGGSTDTQYF	TGCGCCAGCAGCCGGGTCCTAGCGGGGGGGAGCACAGATACGCAGTATTTT
TRBV28	TRBJ2-1	15	TRBD1	NA	CASQIYRGWWNEQFF	TGTGCCAGTCAGATTTACAGGGGGTGGTGGAATGAGCAGTTCTTC
TRBV5-1	TRBJ2-3	16	TRBD2	NA	CASSRSTSGGTDTQYF	TGCGCCAGCAGCCGTTCGACTAGCGGGGGCACAGATACGCAGTATTTT
TRBV9	TRBJ2-5	15	TRBD2	once	CASSVGAGRQETQYF	TGTGCCAGCAGCGTAGGAGCGGGGAGACAAGAGACCCAGTACTTC
TRBV5-4	TRBJ2-5	13	NA	many	CASSLSGSETQYF	TGTGCCAGCAGCTTATCCGGGTCAGAGACCCAGTACTTC
TRBV28	TRBJ1-5	14	NA	NA	CASSSGGSNQPQHF	TGTGCCAGCAGTTCCGGGGGTAGCAATCAGCCCCAGCATTTT
TRBV5-6	TRBJ2-1	17	TRBD2	NA	CASSFDYSGRAYNEQFF	TGTGCCAGCAGCTTCGATTATAGCGGGAGAGCCTACAATGAGCAGTTCTTC
TRBV27	TRBJ2-7	14	TRBD2	NA	CASSVSGRVYEQYF	TGTGCCAGCAGTGTCAGCGGGAGGGTTTACGAGCAGTACTTC
TRBV5-1	TRBJ1-6	16	TRBD1	NA	CASRLTTTGYNSPLHF	TGCGCCAGCAGATTAACAACGACAGGGTATAATTCACCCCTCCACTTT
TRBV9	TRBJ1-1	13	NA	NA	CASSVVDRPEAFF	TGTGCCAGCAGCGTAGTCGACAGGCCAGAAGCTTTCTTT
TRBV28	TRBJ1-2	12	NA	NA	CASSLLNYGYTF	TGTGCCAGCAGTCTCCTCAACTATGGCTACACCTTC
TRBV19	TRBJ2-3	13	NA	NA	CASSSGGTDTQYF	TGTGCCAGTAGTAGCGGGGGCACAGATACGCAGTATTTT
TRBV5-5	TRBJ1-4	15	NA	NA	CASTLLAQGGEKLFF	TGTGCCAGCACCCTGTTAGCTCAGGGAGGCGAAAAACTGTTTTTT
TRBV18	TRBJ2-7	14	TRBD2	NA	CASSQLASAYEQYF	TGTGCCAGCTCACAACTAGCGAGTGCCTACGAGCAGTACTTC
TRBV11-2	TRBJ1-1	11	NA	NA	CASSFTGEAFF	TGTGCCAGCAGCTTCACGGGGGAAGCTTTCTTT
TRBV30	TRBJ2-5	13	NA	NA	CAWSGLVGETQYF	TGTGCCTGGAGTGGACTAGTTGGAGAGACCCAGTACTTC
TRBV28	TRBJ2-7	12	NA	NA	CASRRLQAEQYF	TGTGCCAGCAGGCGATTACAGGCCGAGCAGTACTTC
TRBV5-1	TRBJ2-1	16	TRBD1	once	CASSLGGTGFGNEQFF	TGCGCCAGCAGCTTGGGCGGGACAGGGTTCGGCAATGAGCAGTTCTTC
TRBV5-4	TRBJ2-2	18	TRBD2	once	CASSSRVSQRGATGELFF	TGTGCCAGCAGCTCCCGAGTTTCTCAGCGGGGGGCCACCGGGGAGCTGTTTTTT
TRBV24-1	TRBJ2-1	13	TRBD2	once	CATGTSVRHEQFF	TGTGCCACCGGGACTAGCGTTCGGCATGAGCAGTTCTTC
TRBV28	TRBJ1-6	15	NA	NA	CASSSAGVNNSPLHF	TGTGCCAGCAGTTCAGCAGGGGTTAATAATTCACCCCTCCACTTT
TRBV29-1	TRBJ2-1	17	NA	NA	CSVVHWITDLTYNEQFF	TGCAGCGTTGTCCATTGGATAACGGACTTAACTTACAATGAGCAGTTCTTC
TRBV2	TRBJ1-5	14	TRBD1	NA	CASSVDRGNQPQHF	TGTGCCAGCAGTGTGGACAGGGGAAATCAACCCCAGCATTTT
TRBV7-2	TRBJ1-2	16	TRBD1	NA	CASSLDGGSGGYGYTF	TGTGCCAGCAGCTTAGATGGTGGATCAGGGGGATATGGCTACACCTTC
TRBV27	TRBJ1-2	12	NA	NA	CASGGRDYGYTF	TGTGCCAGTGGGGGGAGAGACTATGGCTACACCTTC
TRBV4-1	TRBJ2-7	15	TRBD1	NA	CASSQDPGTGYEQYF	TGCGCCAGCAGCCAAGATCCCGGGACAGGTTACGAGCAGTACTTC
TRBV5-1	TRBJ2-3	16	NA	NA	CASSLAKGPSGDTQYF	TGCGCCAGCAGCTTGGCGAAGGGGCCATCCGGGGATACGCAGTATTTT
TRBV28	TRBJ2-7	15	TRBD1	few	CASSSARQGPYEQYF	TGTGCCAGCAGTTCCGCCCGACAGGGCCCCTACGAGCAGTACTTC
TRBV5-6	TRBJ2-3	15	NA	NA	CASSFRVGVTDTQYF	TGTGCCAGCAGCTTCAGGGTCGGAGTCACAGATACGCAGTATTTT
TRBV6-5	TRBJ2-1	11	TRBD1	NA	CASRARDREFF	TGTGCCAGCAGAGCCCGGGACAGGGAGTTCTTC
TRBV18	TRBJ2-5	14	NA	NA	CASSSAGIEETQYF	TGTGCCAGCTCATCGGCCGGGATCGAAGAGACCCAGTACTTC
TRBV5-1	TRBJ1-2	15	NA	few	CASSFSQAINYGYTF	TGCGCCAGCAGCTTCAGTCAGGCGATTAACTATGGCTACACCTTC